The 23 T cell receptor beta chains below all came from one sample that was sequenced in a study of blood T cell repertoires in COVID-19. The protocol was immunoSEQ multiplex PCR, while the TCRdb copy is restricted to in-frame clones and leaves out a portion. The sample yields nearly 350,000 clones, 87% seen once. Sequencing was performed on peripheral blood. The receptors were gathered from a woman between 50 and 59 years old with COVID-19, enrolled during active disease.

This CDR3 is CASSLRGAKNIQYF. The CDR3 DNA is TGTGCCAGCAGCTTAAGAGGGGCCAAAAACATTCAGTACTTC. The chain links TRBV7-2 to TRBJ2-4; a weak D match, TRBD2 (5 bases). The germline V gene encodes CDR1 SGHTA and CDR2 FQGNSA. The CDR3 is 14 residues long. V was shortened by 2 bases and J by 1 base, with 6 bases between the two germline ends.

This rearrangement joins TRBV9 to TRBJ2-3, with D uncertain. V lost 0 bases, J lost 2 bases, and 13 bases lay in between. Per the germline V gene, CDR1 is SGDLS and CDR2 is YYNGEE. The CDR3 length is 16 residues. The CDR3 loop reads CASSVAPRANTDTQYF. CDR3 nucleotides: TGTGCCAGCAGCGTAGCCCCGCGTGCCAACACAGATACGCAGTATTTT.

V gene TRBV19 combines with J gene TRBJ2-1, with 8 bases that match TRBD2. This CDR3 contains 17 residues. Looked up from germline, CDR1 is LNHDA and CDR2 is SQIVND (reference sequence). The J segment lost 8 bases and the V segment lost 0 bases, leaving 12 bases of the junction unmatched. Written as DNA, the CDR3 is TGTGCCAGTAGTATAGAGTCGACGGGAGGGCCTATATATGAGCAGTTCTTC. This sequence encodes CASSIESTGGPIYEQFF.

The rearrangement joins TRBV10-1 to TRBJ2-4; the match to TRBD2 covers 8 bases. The germline gives CDR1 WNHNN, CDR2 SYGVQD (reference sequence). With 8 bases clipped from V and 7 bases from J, the junction kept 10 bases outside the gene matches. The CDR3 loop spans 14 amino acids. The CDR3 loop reads CASPKREYLNIQYF. CDR3 bases: TGCGCCAGCCCGAAGCGGGAGTATCTCAACATTCAGTACTTC.

This clone has only a few counts. The rearrangement links TRBV5-6 to TRBJ1-5, with D unclear. In germline, CDR1 is SGHDT, CDR2 YYEEEE. V was pared by 0 bases and J by 3 bases, with 10 bases between. The CDR3 has 15 residues. CDR3 nucleotide sequence: TGTGCCAGCAGCTTGGGCCAGATAAACAATCAGCCCCAGCATTTT. Amino acids: CASSLGQINNQPQHF.

V usage is TRBV7-9 and J usage is TRBJ2-7, with TRBD1 identical over 8 bases. Germline V gives CDR1 SEHNR, CDR2 FQNEAQ (reference sequence). V shed 5 bases and J 3 bases; nucleotides not matched to a gene: 6. This CDR3 spans 14 amino acids. CDR3 DNA sequence: TGTGCCAGCAGCAGACAGGGGCTTTACTACGAGCAGTACTTC. Translating it yields CASSRQGLYYEQYF.

This chain connects TRBV10-1 to TRBJ2-1; 9 nucleotides align to TRBD1. J was trimmed by 5 bases and V by 1 base; bases with no gene match: 6. The length of the CDR3 is 16 residues. Germline V gene data show CDR1 as WNHNN and CDR2 as SYGVQD (reference sequence). DNA for the CDR3: TGCGCCAGCAGTGAGTTGGGACAGGGTGGCCACAATGAGCAGTTCTTC. Its protein product is CASSELGQGGHNEQFF.

This chain uses TRBV10-1 with TRBJ2-2; D is uncertain. In germline, CDR1 is WNHNN, CDR2 SYGVQD (reference sequence). The CDR3 consists of 13 residues. With 4 bases removed from V and 4 bases from J, the gap between germline ends came to 7 bases. CDR3 coding DNA: TGCGCCAGCAGTGCAGGTGGCACCGGGGAGCTGTTTTTT. This gives the protein CASSAGGTGELFF.

Here the CDR3 reads CASSTDTLRQPQHF. Written as DNA, the CDR3 is TGTGCCAGCAGTACCGACACGCTCCGGCAGCCCCAGCATTTT. J is TRBJ1-5 and V is TRBV28; D gene uncertain. This CDR3 has 14 residues. Trimming removed 5 bases from V and 7 bases from J, with 15 bases in between. Germline assignment: CDR1 MDHEN and CDR2 SYDVKM.

The V gene is TRBV27, the J gene TRBJ2-3; 11 bases map to TRBD2. Germline CDR1 reads MNHEY; CDR2 reads SMNVEV (reference sequence). The V segment lost 2 bases and the J segment 3 bases; nucleotides outside the gene matches: 16. This CDR3 spans 20 amino acids. The CDR3 nucleotides read TGTGCCAGCAGTTTAAGAGGGAGATTGACTAGCGGGATGGGAACAGATACGCAGTATTTT. Translating gives CASSLRGRLTSGMGTDTQYF.

This chain connects TRBV6-2 or TRBV6-3 to TRBJ2-1; 10 nucleotides agree with TRBD2. CDR1 MNHEY and CDR2 SVGEGT come from the germline V gene. The CDR3 consists of 17 residues. Trimming removed 6 bases from V and 7 bases from J; junction bases left unmatched: 15. DNA for the CDR3: TGTGCCAGCAGCCCTGAGAATCTAGCGGGAGTTCGGAATGAGCAGTTCTTC. This sequence encodes CASSPENLAGVRNEQFF.

CDR3 in DNA: TGTGCCACCAGTGATGTCAGGACTTCTAGCCTGGTTGAGCAGTTCTTC. Protein: CATSDVRTSSLVEQFF. The chain employs TRBV24-1 and TRBJ2-1; a possible D gene is TRBD2 (5 bases). Germline V lookup: CDR1 KGHDR, CDR2 SFDVKD. V lost 3 bases to trimming and J lost 9 bases, with 20 bases between them. This CDR3 contains 16 residues.

This clone was seen a handful of times. The rearrangement joins TRBV12-3 or TRBV12-4 to TRBJ1-2; 7 nucleotides match TRBD1. V trimming: 6 bases; J trimming: 5 bases; junction bases outside the gene matches: 6. CDR3 length equals 13 residues. CDR3 sequence: CASSPTGRYGYTF. CDR3 sequence (DNA): TGTGCCAGCAGCCCGACAGGGCGGTATGGCTACACCTTC.

This chain uses TRBV4-1 with TRBJ2-3; 9 positions match TRBD1. This CDR3 has 15 amino acids. V was pared by 4 bases and J by 4 bases, with 6 bases of the junction left unmatched. Germline-derived CDR1 and CDR2 are MGHRA and YSYEKL. The DNA of the CDR3 is TGCGCCAGCAGCCGCGGGACAGGGAGACCAGATACGCAGTATTTT. It encodes CASSRGTGRPDTQYF.

The chain links TRBV11-3 to TRBJ1-1; D is uncertain. This CDR3 contains 14 residues. Trimming cost V 0 bases and J 4 bases, with 9 bases left between them. Germline assignment: CDR1 SGHNT and CDR2 YENEEA. DNA of the CDR3: TGTGCCAGCAGCTTAGATTTACGGGGCACTGAAGCTTTCTTT. This translates into CASSLDLRGTEAFF. The entire variable domain, with the rest obtained from reference TRBV11-3 and TRBJ1-1, is as follows: EAGVVQSPRYKIIEKKQPVAFWCNPISGHNTLYWYLQNLGQGPELLIRYENEEAVDDSQLPKDRFSAERLKGVDSTLKIQPAELGDSAVYLCASSLDLRGTEAFFGQGTRLTVV.

V gene TRBV5-8 combines with J gene TRBJ2-5, with 7 bases fitting TRBD1. The germline CDR1 and CDR2 sequences are SGHTS and YDEGEE. The CDR3 totals 14 residues. The J segment lost 0 bases and the V segment lost 7 bases, leaving 6 bases of the junction unmatched. CDR3 amino acids: CASCRGSHQETQYF. The CDR3 nucleotides read TGTGCCAGCTGCAGGGGGTCCCACCAAGAGACCCAGTACTTC.

The gene calls are TRBV27 and TRBJ1-2; maybe TRBD1 (6 bases). V gave up 2 bases and J gave up 7 bases, with 11 bases separating them. The CDR3 loop spans 13 amino acids. Germline V gene sequence: CDR1 MNHEY, CDR2 SMNVEV (reference sequence). CDR3 sequence (DNA): TGTGCCAGCAGTTTAAGGGGGGGCCTTGGCTACACCTTC. The encoded protein is CASSLRGGLGYTF.

This rearrangement joins TRBV27 to TRBJ2-7, with TRBD2 matching 7 bases. The germline V gene has CDR1 MNHEY and CDR2 SMNVEV (reference sequence). J lost 3 bases, V lost 5 bases, and 10 bases had no gene match. CDR3 length: 15 amino acids. The CDR3, as DNA: TGTGCCAGCAGTCGAGGAGTAGCGGGTGGCTACGAGCAGTACTTC. It translates to CASSRGVAGGYEQYF.

The V gene is TRBV11-2, the J gene TRBJ2-7; no clear D gene. In germline, CDR1 is SGHAT, CDR2 FQNNGV. The CDR3 is made up of 10 amino acids. The germline V and J ends were trimmed by 8 bases and 5 bases, with 7 bases remaining between them. The DNA of the CDR3 is TGTGCCAGCTCTTTCCACGAGCAGTACTTC. Its translation: CASSFHEQYF.

CDR3: CASARPSFAGTEAFF. CDR3 in DNA: TGTGCCAGCGCCCGACCATCGTTTGCAGGAACTGAAGCTTTCTTT. The chain is built from TRBV6-5 and TRBJ1-1; D not resolved. V was clipped by 8 bases and J by 5 bases, with 21 bases between them. Germline V gives CDR1 MNHEY, CDR2 SVGAGI. The CDR3 extends over 15 amino acids.

The CDR3, as DNA: TGTGCCAGCAGGCGCGGGTCGCGCGAAAAACTGTTTTTT. Translated: CASRRGSREKLFF. The chain combines TRBV27 with TRBJ1-4; D is ambiguous. The CDR3 consists of 13 residues. Germline V gene lookup returns CDR1 MNHEY and CDR2 SMNVEV (reference sequence). V dropped 6 bases and J dropped 8 bases, with 13 bases sitting between them.

This chain links TRBV30 with TRBJ1-3; D is unresolved. Germline V gene data show CDR1 as GTSNPN and CDR2 as SVGIG (reference sequence). Trimming left V 2 bases short and J 4 bases short, with 24 bases between. The CDR3 consists of 18 residues. This chain's CDR3 is CAWSLLFPSSGVGNTIYF. In nucleotides, the CDR3 is TGTGCCTGGAGTCTACTTTTCCCTTCCAGTGGAGTGGGAAACACCATATATTTT. The full variable domain, its missing parts supplied by reference TRBV30 and TRBJ1-3, is SQTIHQWPATLVQPVGSPLSLECTVEGTSNPNLYWYRQAAGRGLQLLFYSVGIGQISSEVPQNLSASRPQDRQFILSSKKLLLSDSGFYLCAWSLLFPSSGVGNTIYFGEGSWLTVV.

The chain recombines TRBV5-4 with TRBJ2-1; 8 nucleotides line up with TRBD2. After removal of 3 bases from V and 6 bases from J, the junction contained 5 bases not matched to a gene. The CDR3 contains 14 residues. Germline-derived CDR1 and CDR2 are SGHNT and YYREEE (reference sequence). For the CDR3, the DNA is TGTGCCAGCAGCTCCACTGGACTAGCCAATGAGCAGTTCTTC. It yields the protein CASSSTGLANEQFF.